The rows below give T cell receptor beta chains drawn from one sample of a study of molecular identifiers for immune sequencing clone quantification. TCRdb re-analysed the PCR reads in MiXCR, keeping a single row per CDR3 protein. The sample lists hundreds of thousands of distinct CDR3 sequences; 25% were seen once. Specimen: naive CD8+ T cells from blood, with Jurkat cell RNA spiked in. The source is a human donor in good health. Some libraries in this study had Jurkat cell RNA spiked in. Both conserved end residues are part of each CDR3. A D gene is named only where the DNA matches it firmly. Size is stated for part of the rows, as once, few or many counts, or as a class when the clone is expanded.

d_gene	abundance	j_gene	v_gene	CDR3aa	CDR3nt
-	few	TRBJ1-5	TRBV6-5	CASSFGGLADPQHF	TGTGCCAGCAGTTTTGGTGGCCTGGCGGATCCCCAGCATTTT
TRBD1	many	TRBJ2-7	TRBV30	CAWEAGTGPSEQYF	TGTGCCTGGGAAGCCGGGACAGGCCCCTCCGAGCAGTACTTC
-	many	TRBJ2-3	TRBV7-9	CASSPRDRTTDTQYF	TGTGCCAGCAGCCCGCGGGACCGCACCACAGATACGCAGTATTTT
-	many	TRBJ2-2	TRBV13	CASSSRDGNTGELFF	TGTGCCAGCAGCTCCCGGGACGGAAACACCGGGGAGCTGTTTTTT
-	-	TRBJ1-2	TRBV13	CASSFDRSRYTF	TGTGCCAGCAGCTTTGACAGGTCCCGCTACACCTTC
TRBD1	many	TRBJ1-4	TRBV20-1	CSAQPGQKDEKLFF	TGCAGTGCGCAGCCGGGACAGAAGGATGAAAAACTGTTTTTT
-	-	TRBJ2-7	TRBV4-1	CASSPLVGNTYEQYF	TGCGCCAGCAGCCCCTTAGTGGGGAACACCTACGAGCAGTACTTC
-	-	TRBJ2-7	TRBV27	CASSSGLPGEQYF	TGTGCCAGCAGTAGCGGACTTCCGGGGGAGCAGTACTTC
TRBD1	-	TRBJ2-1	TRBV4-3	CASSQDWAGGYNEQFF	TGCGCCAGCAGCCAAGATTGGGCAGGGGGTTACAATGAGCAGTTCTTC
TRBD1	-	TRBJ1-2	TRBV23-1	CANKGTDNWGGYTF	TGCGCCAACAAGGGGACAGACAATTGGGGAGGCTACACCTTC
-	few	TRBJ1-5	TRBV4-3	CASRDSFASNQPQHF	TGCGCCAGCAGAGATAGTTTCGCCAGTAATCAGCCCCAGCATTTT
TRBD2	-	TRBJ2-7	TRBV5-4	CASSPGLARNEQYF	TGTGCCAGCAGCCCGGGACTAGCGAGGAACGAGCAGTACTTC
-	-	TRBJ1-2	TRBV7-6	CASSGGGGPGYGYTF	TGTGCCAGCAGCGGCGGGGGGGGTCCGGGCTATGGCTACACCTTC
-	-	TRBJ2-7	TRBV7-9	CASSSSASYEQYF	TGTGCCAGCAGCTCGTCCGCGTCCTACGAGCAGTACTTC
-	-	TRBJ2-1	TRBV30	CAWDRGGTYNEQFF	TGTGCCTGGGACAGGGGAGGGACATACAATGAGCAGTTCTTC
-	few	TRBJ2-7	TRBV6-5	CASSDTPGQPPYEQYF	TGTGCCAGCAGTGACACACCGGGACAACCCCCCTACGAGCAGTACTTC
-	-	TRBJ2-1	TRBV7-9	CASSPIGGEQFF	TGTGCCAGCAGCCCAATAGGAGGGGAGCAGTTCTTC
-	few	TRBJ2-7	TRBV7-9	CASSLALGNSYEQYF	TGTGCCAGCAGCTTAGCGCTCGGGAACTCCTACGAGCAGTACTTC
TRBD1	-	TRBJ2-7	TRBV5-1	CASSLAEGQVSRADGYEQYF	TGCGCCAGCAGCTTGGCCGAGGGACAGGTTAGTAGAGCCGACGGCTACGAGCAGTACTTC
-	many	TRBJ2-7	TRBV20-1	CSASFIAERTYEQYF	TGCAGTGCTTCCTTCATAGCGGAGCGGACCTACGAGCAGTACTTC
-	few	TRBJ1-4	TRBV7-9	CASSRSVDAVSEKLFF	TGTGCCAGCAGTCGTTCGGTGGACGCTGTCTCGGAAAAACTGTTTTTT
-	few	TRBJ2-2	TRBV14	CASSTISGAYTGELFF	TGTGCCAGCAGCACCATTTCAGGGGCATACACCGGGGAGCTGTTTTTT
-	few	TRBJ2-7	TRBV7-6	CASSHNRAYEQYF	TGTGCCAGCAGCCACAACAGGGCGTACGAGCAGTACTTC
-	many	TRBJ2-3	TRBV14	CASSQDIAGIAADTQYF	TGTGCCAGCAGCCAAGATATCGCCGGGATAGCGGCAGATACGCAGTATTTT
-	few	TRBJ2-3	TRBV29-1	CSVTTGDFTDTQYF	TGCAGCGTTACGACAGGCGATTTCACAGATACGCAGTATTTT